The sequence of this T cell receptor beta chain was determined in a study of blood T cell repertoires in COVID-19. About the research overall: Spain, Italy and the United States supplied samples that represented acute and convalescent COVID-19.

Authors' data handling: Amplification from reference gene primers served as the basis for estimated nucleated cell counts. Produced via immunoSEQ multiplex PCR; TCRdb's table is partial and in-frame only. V and J calls and clone size are copied from that table; D and trimming were computed from the DNA. The sample comprises about 500,000 clones, around 90% of which are singletons, and 0.7% rests with the top ten. Enrolled through a virtual design, the participants were between roughly 18 and 95 years of age and came from around 25 US areas. Cohorts were assigned according to the clinical history that participants reported. Germline V gene data show CDR1 as SGHAT and CDR2 as FQNNGV. The CDR3 is made up of 14 amino acids. The V and J ends lost 5 bases and 3 bases respectively, with 10 bases between them.

The TCR sequence derives from a young woman who had recovered from COVID-19. The gene calls are TRBV11-2 and TRBJ1-4; D remains ambiguous. Specimen: PBMCs or T cells enriched from blood (not recorded which). CDR3 sequence reads: CASSPVGANEKLFF. In DNA, the CDR3 is TGTGCCAGCAGCCCGGTTGGAGCTAATGAAAAACTGTTTTTT.